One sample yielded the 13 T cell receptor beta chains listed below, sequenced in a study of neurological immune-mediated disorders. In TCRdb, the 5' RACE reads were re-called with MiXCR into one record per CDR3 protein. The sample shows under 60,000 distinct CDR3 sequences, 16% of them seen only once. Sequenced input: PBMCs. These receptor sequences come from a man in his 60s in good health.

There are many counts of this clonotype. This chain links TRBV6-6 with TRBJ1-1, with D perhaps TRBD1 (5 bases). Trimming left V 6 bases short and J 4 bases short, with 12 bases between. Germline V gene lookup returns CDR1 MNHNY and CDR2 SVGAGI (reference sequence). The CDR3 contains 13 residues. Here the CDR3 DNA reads TGTGCCAGCAGCCTACAGGTTCGCACTGAAGCTTTCTTT. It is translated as CASSLQVRTEAFF.

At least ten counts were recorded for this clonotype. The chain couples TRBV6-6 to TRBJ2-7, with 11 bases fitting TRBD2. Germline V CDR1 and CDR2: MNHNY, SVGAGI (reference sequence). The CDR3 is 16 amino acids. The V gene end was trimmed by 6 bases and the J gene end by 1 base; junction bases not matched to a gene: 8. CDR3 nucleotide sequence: TGTGCCAGCAGCCGAGGGGGACTAGCGGAGTCCTACGAGCAGTACTTC. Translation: CASSRGGLAESYEQYF.

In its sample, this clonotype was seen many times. CDR3 loop: CASRRLAGDTGELFF. The CDR3 region has the DNA TGTGCCAGCAGGCGGCTAGCGGGAGACACCGGGGAGCTGTTTTTT. The rearrangement links TRBV9 to TRBJ2-2, with 10 nucleotides matching TRBD2. Germline V gene lookup returns CDR1 SGDLS and CDR2 YYNGEE. V shed 5 bases, J shed 3 bases, and the junction held 4 bases outside the gene matches. The CDR3 has 15 amino acids.

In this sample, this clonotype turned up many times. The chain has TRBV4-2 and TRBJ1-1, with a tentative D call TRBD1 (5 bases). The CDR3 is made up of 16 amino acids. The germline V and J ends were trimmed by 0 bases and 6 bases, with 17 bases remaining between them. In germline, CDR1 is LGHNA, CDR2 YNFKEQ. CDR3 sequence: CASSQEATSRGAEAFF. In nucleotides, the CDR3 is TGTGCCAGCAGCCAAGAGGCGACGTCCCGGGGGGCTGAAGCTTTCTTT.

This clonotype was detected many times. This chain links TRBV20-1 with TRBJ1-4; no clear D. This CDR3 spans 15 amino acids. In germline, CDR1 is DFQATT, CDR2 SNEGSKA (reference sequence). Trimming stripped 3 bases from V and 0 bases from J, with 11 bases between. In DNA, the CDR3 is TGCAGTGCTAGGGGCGTTCGTGCAACTAATGAAAAACTGTTTTTT. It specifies CSARGVRATNEKLFF.

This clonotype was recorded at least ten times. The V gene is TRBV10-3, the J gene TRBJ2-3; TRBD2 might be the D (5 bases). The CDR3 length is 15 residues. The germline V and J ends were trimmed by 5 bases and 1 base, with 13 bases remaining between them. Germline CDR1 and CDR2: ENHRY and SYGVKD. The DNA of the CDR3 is TGTGCCATCAGTCTCGAGGGAGCTGGCACAGATACGCAGTATTTT. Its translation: CAISLEGAGTDTQYF.

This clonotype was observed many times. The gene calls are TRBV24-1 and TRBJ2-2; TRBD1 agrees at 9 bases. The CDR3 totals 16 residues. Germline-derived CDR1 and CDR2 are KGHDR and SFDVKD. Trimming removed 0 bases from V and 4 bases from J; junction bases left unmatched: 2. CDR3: CATSDLMGQGTGELFF. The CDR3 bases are TGTGCCACCAGTGATTTGATGGGACAGGGCACCGGGGAGCTGTTTTTT.

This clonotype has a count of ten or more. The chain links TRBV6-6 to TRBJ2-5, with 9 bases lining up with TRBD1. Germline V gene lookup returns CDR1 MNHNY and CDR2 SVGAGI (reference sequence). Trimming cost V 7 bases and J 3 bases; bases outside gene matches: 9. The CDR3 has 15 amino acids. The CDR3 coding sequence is TGTGCCAGCATGCCCCCCGGGACAGGGAAAGAGACCCAGTACTTC. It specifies CASMPPGTGKETQYF.

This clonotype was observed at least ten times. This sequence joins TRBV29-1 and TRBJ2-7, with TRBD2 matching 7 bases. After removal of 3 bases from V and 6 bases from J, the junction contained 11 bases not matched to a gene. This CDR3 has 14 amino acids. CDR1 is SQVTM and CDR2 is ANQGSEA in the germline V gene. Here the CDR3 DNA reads TGCAGCGTTGATGGGGAGGGGAACTGGGGCGAGCAGTACTTC. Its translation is CSVDGEGNWGEQYF.

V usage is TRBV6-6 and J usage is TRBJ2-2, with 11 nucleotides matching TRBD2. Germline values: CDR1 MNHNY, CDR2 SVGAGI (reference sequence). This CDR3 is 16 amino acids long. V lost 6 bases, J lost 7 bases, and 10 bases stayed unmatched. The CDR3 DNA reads TGTGCCAGCAGCCTACTAGATAGCGGGAGGGGCGGGGAGCTGTTTTTT. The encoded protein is CASSLLDSGRGGELFF.

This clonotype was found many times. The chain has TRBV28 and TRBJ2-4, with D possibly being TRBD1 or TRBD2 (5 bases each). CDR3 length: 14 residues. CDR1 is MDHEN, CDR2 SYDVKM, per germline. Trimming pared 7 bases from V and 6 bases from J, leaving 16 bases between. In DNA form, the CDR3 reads TGTGCCAGCACCCGACTGAGGGGAAGAAACATTCAGTACTTC. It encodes CASTRLRGRNIQYF.

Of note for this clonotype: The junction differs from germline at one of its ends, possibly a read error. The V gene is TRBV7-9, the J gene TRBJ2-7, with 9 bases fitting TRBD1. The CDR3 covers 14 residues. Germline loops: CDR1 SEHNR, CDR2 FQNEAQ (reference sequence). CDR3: CASILTGQGYEQYF. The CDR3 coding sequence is TGTGCCAGCATCTTAACGGGACAGGGCTACGAGCAGTACTTC.

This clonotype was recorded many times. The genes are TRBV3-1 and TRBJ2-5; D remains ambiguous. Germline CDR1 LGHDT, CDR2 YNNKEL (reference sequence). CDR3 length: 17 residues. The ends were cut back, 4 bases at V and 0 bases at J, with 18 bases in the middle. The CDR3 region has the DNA TGTGCCAGCAGCCCCCGAGGCATGTGGATTCACCAAGAGACCCAGTACTTC. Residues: CASSPRGMWIHQETQYF.